The 20 T cell receptor beta chains presented below share a single source sample, sequenced in a study of response to subunit inactivated influenza vaccine listed by TCRdb under 2018. Preparation of the library involved RT-PCR. Sequencing instrument: Illumina HiSeq 2500. The raw public reads went through TCRdb reprocessing: fastp at Q25, MiXCR clone calling, in-frame beta chains kept. Each CDR3 protein appears once, grouped with its most common genes and DNA. This sample has over 150,000 distinct CDR3 sequences in its table, and approximately 10% of those were observed once. The top ten constitute under 15% of the sample. The time point label, as the study defines it: 40 to 45 days after influenza vaccine administration. The sequences come from non-naive T cells sorted from PBMCs, collected 45 days after vaccination. The cell subset or site label of this sample denotes: memory T cell fraction. These receptors were obtained from a man aged 45-65 years who received an inactivated influenza vaccine. Donor details come from another sample of the same person, matched by shared clones.

The rearrangement joins TRBV10-3 to TRBJ2-1; D not resolved. With 1 base removed from V and 4 bases from J, the gap between germline ends came to 8 bases. The CDR3 has 14 amino acids. Germline V gene sequence: CDR1 ENHRY, CDR2 SYGVKD. CDR3 sequence reads: CAISEYETYNEQFF. DNA of the CDR3: TGTGCCATCAGTGAGTACGAGACTTACAATGAGCAGTTCTTC.

This chain uses TRBV5-1 with TRBJ2-7; the D gene could be TRBD1 or TRBD2 (5 bases each). The length of the CDR3 is 17 residues. In germline, CDR1 is SGHRS, CDR2 YFSETQ. The ends were cut back, 4 bases at V and 1 base at J, with 21 bases in the middle. The CDR3 DNA sequence: TGCGCCAGCAGCCTAACCGGGACCCAGGTTGGATCCTACGAGCAGTACTTC. Its translation is CASSLTGTQVGSYEQYF.

This clonotype was seen more than once but under ten times. The chain links TRBV2 to TRBJ2-7, with D uncertain. The CDR3 loop spans 15 amino acids. Germline V gives CDR1 SNHLY, CDR2 FYNNEI. With 0 bases removed from V and 0 bases from J, the gap between germline ends came to 9 bases. CDR3 sequence reads: CASSEALTGSYEQYF. The CDR3 nucleotides are TGTGCCAGCAGTGAAGCGTTAACGGGCTCCTACGAGCAGTACTTC. Full variable domain (outside the CDR3, taken from reference TRBV2 and TRBJ2-7): EPEVTQTPSHQVTQMGQEVILRCVPISNHLYFYWYRQILGQKVEFLVSFYNNEISEKSEIFDDQFSVERPDGSNFTLKIRSTKLEDSAMYFCASSEALTGSYEQYFGPGTRLTVT.

The J gene is TRBJ1-2, the V gene TRBV7-9, with D possibly TRBD1 on 6 matching bases. This CDR3 region has 17 residues. The germline CDR1 and CDR2 sequences are SEHNR and FQNEAQ (reference sequence). Trimming removed 1 base at V and 0 bases at J, with 15 bases between. As DNA, the CDR3 is TGTGCCAGCAGCTTAGTCCAGGGGCGCAGCCCTAACTATGGCTACACCTTC. Translating gives CASSLVQGRSPNYGYTF.

This clonotype has at least ten counts. The V call is TRBV12-3 or TRBV12-4, the J call TRBJ2-1; D is unresolved. This CDR3 contains 14 residues. With 2 bases removed from V and 10 bases from J, the gap between germline ends came to 15 bases. CDR3 bases: TGTGCCAGCAGTTTAAGTAGTAGGCTAGGGGAGCAGTTCTTC. Translation: CASSLSSRLGEQFF.

This clonotype was recorded at least ten times. The V gene is TRBV5-1, the J gene TRBJ2-5; no clear D. Germline loops: CDR1 SGHRS, CDR2 YFSETQ. CDR3 length: 12 residues. Trimming shortened V by 1 base and J by 0 bases, and 1 base separated the two germline ends. The CDR3 region has the DNA TGCGCCAGCAGCTTGCACCAAGAGACCCAGTACTTC. This sequence encodes CASSLHQETQYF.

The J gene is TRBJ2-7, the V gene TRBV3-1; D gene uncertain. The germline CDR1 and CDR2 sequences are LGHDT and YNNKEL (reference sequence). This CDR3 region has 11 residues. V was trimmed by 2 bases and J by 5 bases, leaving 4 bases between them. CDR3 nucleotides: TGTGCCAGCAGCCAAACCGACGAGCAGTACTTC. Protein product: CASSQTDEQYF.

With regard to this clonotype: This may stem from a read error, because a much larger clone lies one nucleotide away. This chain uses TRBV12-3 or TRBV12-4 with TRBJ2-7; tentatively, D is TRBD2 (6 bases). CDR3 length: 17 residues. This chain's CDR3 is CTSSLALVGGRPYEQYF. CDR3 bases: TGTACCAGCAGTTTAGCGCTAGTGGGGGGTAGACCCTACGAGCAGTACTTC.

The chain carries TRBV3-1 and TRBJ2-3, with D possibly matching TRBD2 (5 bases). The CDR3 contains 20 residues. V lost 0 bases and J lost 9, with 31 bases in between. Germline CDR1 and CDR2: LGHDT and YNNKEL (reference sequence). CDR3: CASSQDFRERDGPKGDTQYF. In nucleotides, the CDR3 is TGTGCCAGCAGCCAAGATTTTAGGGAACGGGATGGCCCAAAGGGAGACACGCAGTATTTT.

The chain has TRBV5-1 and TRBJ2-7; 8 nucleotides match TRBD1. V trimming: 7 bases; J trimming: 2 bases; junction bases outside the gene matches: 8. The CDR3 contains 14 residues. Germline V gene data show CDR1 as SGHRS and CDR2 as YFSETQ. The DNA for the CDR3 is TGCGCCAGCCGCGACGACAGGGGAACCTACGAGCAGTACTTC. It is translated as CASRDDRGTYEQYF.

This clonotype appeared a few times. The V call is TRBV28, the J call TRBJ2-7, with 8 bases lining up with TRBD2. This CDR3 is 15 amino acids long. The germline V gene has CDR1 MDHEN and CDR2 SYDVKM. V trimming: 8 bases; J trimming: 7 bases; junction bases outside the gene matches: 16. CDR3 DNA sequence: TGTGCCAGCCTGGCGGGAGGCCTCTTAGGGGGGGAGCAGTACTTC. Protein: CASLAGGLLGGEQYF. The full variable domain, with the rest looked up from reference TRBV28 and TRBJ2-7, is DVKVTQSSRYLVKRTGEKVFLECVQDMDHENMFWYRQDPGLGLRLIYFSYDVKMKEKGDIPEGYSVSREKKERFSLILESASTNQTSMYLCASLAGGLLGGEQYFGPGTRLTVT.

This clonotype was observed many times. The V call is TRBV4-1, the J call TRBJ2-7, with 10 bases identical to TRBD2. CDR1 and CDR2 from the germline V gene are MGHRA and YSYEKL. The V segment lost 4 bases and the J segment 0 bases; nucleotides outside the gene matches: 12. This CDR3 contains 18 residues. The CDR3 protein is CASSPRLISGRYSYEQYF. Written as DNA, the CDR3 is TGCGCCAGCAGCCCAAGGCTAATTAGCGGGAGGTACTCCTACGAGCAGTACTTC.

The chain combines TRBV12-3 or TRBV12-4 with TRBJ2-5; unclear D gene. This CDR3 has 13 residues. V was pared by 6 bases and J by 4 bases, with 12 bases between. CDR3 in amino acids: CASSSQVIETQYF. CDR3 in DNA: TGTGCCAGCAGCTCGCAGGTGATAGAGACCCAGTACTTC.

V gene TRBV15 combines with J gene TRBJ2-3; D is uncertain. Trimming cost V 0 bases and J 4 bases, with 8 bases left between them. This CDR3 is 14 amino acids long. Germline CDR1 reads LNHNV; CDR2 reads YYDKDF (reference sequence). DNA for the CDR3: TGTGCCACCAGCAGAGACGGGTACGCAGATACGCAGTATTTT. Translated: CATSRDGYADTQYF.

This clonotype was recorded at least ten times. CDR3 DNA sequence: TGTGCCAGCAGCTTTTTTAGTCTTACGGGCAGGGCTTACGTCTATGGCTACACCTTC. This sequence encodes CASSFFSLTGRAYVYGYTF. This chain uses TRBV7-2 with TRBJ1-2; D possibly corresponds to TRBD1 (5 bases). Germline V gene lookup returns CDR1 SGHTA and CDR2 FQGNSA. The CDR3 sequence is 19 residues long. V lost 3 bases and J 4 bases, leaving 27 bases between the germline ends. Full variable domain (outside the CDR3, taken from reference TRBV7-2 and TRBJ1-2): GAGVSQSPSNKVTEKGKDVELRCDPISGHTALYWYRQSLGQGLEFLIYFQGNSAPDKSGLPSDRFSAERTGGSVSTLTIQRTQQEDSAVYLCASSFFSLTGRAYVYGYTFGSGTRLTVV.

This clonotype was seen only a few times. The chain is built from TRBV20-1 and TRBJ1-1; no clear D gene. Trimming cost V 4 bases and J 2 bases, with 11 bases left between them. The CDR3 loop spans 13 amino acids. Germline CDR1 reads DFQATT; CDR2 reads SNEGSKA (reference sequence). The CDR3: CSAKVAGNTEAFF. Written as DNA, the CDR3 is TGCAGTGCTAAGGTGGCCGGTAACACTGAAGCTTTCTTT.

The table lists this clonotype with a few counts. The chain has TRBV27 and TRBJ2-3, with 10 bases aligning to TRBD2. Losses at the gene ends were 6 bases for V and 1 base for J; bases not matched to a gene: 4. Germline CDR1 and CDR2: MNHEY and SMNVEV (reference sequence). The CDR3 has 15 residues. Written as DNA, the CDR3 is TGTGCCAGCAGAAGCGGGGGGGCAGGCACAGATACGCAGTATTTT. Its translation: CASRSGGAGTDTQYF.

This clonotype occurred a few times. This chain connects TRBV20-1 to TRBJ2-1; TRBD2 might be the D (6 bases). The germline gives CDR1 DFQATT, CDR2 SNEGSKA (reference sequence). Trimming removed 4 bases at V and 3 bases at J, with 22 bases between. The CDR3 has 17 amino acids. CDR3 amino acids: CSAINSGVRRLYNEQFF. The CDR3 nucleotides are TGCAGTGCTATCAATAGCGGAGTGCGACGTCTCTACAATGAGCAGTTCTTC.

This clonotype was observed many times. The V call is TRBV7-9, the J call TRBJ2-1, with 10 positions matching TRBD1. Looked up from germline, CDR1 is SEHNR and CDR2 is FQNEAQ (reference sequence). The CDR3 sequence is 16 residues long. V gave up 4 bases and J gave up 4 bases; unmatched junction bases: 7. The CDR3 DNA is TGTGCCAGCAGCTCGCCGGGACAGGGGCTTTACAATGAGCAGTTCTTC. Its translation is CASSSPGQGLYNEQFF.

The CDR3: CASSEGQNYGYTF. CDR3 nucleotide sequence: TGTGCCAGCAGCGAGGGACAGAACTATGGCTACACCTTC. The chain joins TRBV7-8 to TRBJ1-2; TRBD1 matches at 7 bases. J lost 2 bases, V lost 5 bases, and 2 bases had no gene match. Germline-derived CDR1 and CDR2 are SGHVS and FQNEAQ. CDR3 length equals 13 residues.